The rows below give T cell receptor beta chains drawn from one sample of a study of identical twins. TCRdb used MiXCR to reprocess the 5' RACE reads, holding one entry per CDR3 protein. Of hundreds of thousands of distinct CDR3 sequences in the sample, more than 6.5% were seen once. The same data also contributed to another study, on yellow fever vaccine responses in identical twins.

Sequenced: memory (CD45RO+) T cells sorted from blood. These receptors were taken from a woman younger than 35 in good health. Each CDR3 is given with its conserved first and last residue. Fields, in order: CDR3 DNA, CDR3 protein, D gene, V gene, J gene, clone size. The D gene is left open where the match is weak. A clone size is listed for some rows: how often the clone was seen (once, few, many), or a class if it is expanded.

TGTGCCAGCAGTGACCGGACTAGGCGTTTAACCGGGGAGCTGTTTTTT	CASSDRTRRLTGELFF	TRBD2	TRBV6-2/TRBV6-3	TRBJ2-2	few
TGTGCCAGCAGCCAAAGACTAGCTTCTGCAGATACGCAGTATTTT	CASSQRLASADTQYF	TRBD2	TRBV4-2	TRBJ2-3	.
TGCGCCAGCAATATGGAGGGTTCGGGCACAGATACGCAGTATTTT	CASNMEGSGTDTQYF	.	TRBV10-2	TRBJ2-3	few
TGTGCCAGCTCACCGGGACTTAGGGATGAGCAGTTCTTC	CASSPGLRDEQFF	.	TRBV18	TRBJ2-1	few
TGCAGCGTTGAGGGGGGACCGGGGTACGAGCAGTACTTC	CSVEGGPGYEQYF	.	TRBV29-1	TRBJ2-7	many
TGTGCCAGCAGTTACGAGGGTGGCAGGTTCGGTGGCTCCTACGAGCAGTACTTC	CASSYEGGRFGGSYEQYF	.	TRBV6-5	TRBJ2-7	.
TGCGCCAGCAGCCAGCACACGAGAAATGGCTACACCTTC	CASSQHTRNGYTF	.	TRBV4-3	TRBJ1-2	.
TGCAGTGCTAGCGCGGACAGTCAGAACACTGAAGCTTTCTTT	CSASADSQNTEAFF	.	TRBV20-1	TRBJ1-1	few
TGCGCCAGCAGCCAAGATAACGGGAGGGTAACAGATACGCAGTATTTT	CASSQDNGRVTDTQYF	TRBD2	TRBV4-1	TRBJ2-3	many
TGCGCCAGCATCCAAACTAGCGGCAAAGAGACCCAGTACTTC	CASIQTSGKETQYF	TRBD2	TRBV5-1	TRBJ2-5	.
TGTGCCAGCACCTCTATGGGACTTATTAACTACGAGCAGTACTTC	CASTSMGLINYEQYF	.	TRBV5-6	TRBJ2-7	.
TGCAGCGTTGAGGGACAGGGAACCTACGAGCAGTACTTC	CSVEGQGTYEQYF	TRBD1	TRBV29-1	TRBJ2-7	many
TGCAGTGCTAGACCGGGACTAGCGGGGAAGGATACGCAGTATTTT	CSARPGLAGKDTQYF	TRBD2	TRBV20-1	TRBJ2-3	.
TGCAGCGTTGAAGGGAGGGTTAGCGGGAGGTTGGATGAGCAGTTCTTC	CSVEGRVSGRLDEQFF	TRBD2	TRBV29-1	TRBJ2-1	.
TGTGCCAGCAGCTGGGACACCGGGGAGCTGTTTTTT	CASSWDTGELFF	.	TRBV5-5	TRBJ2-2	many
TGTGCCAGCAGCTTGGGCCAGGGCCAGGGGGGCTACGAGCAGTACTTC	CASSLGQGQGGYEQYF	.	TRBV7-9	TRBJ2-7	few
TGTGCCAGCGGCCCCGGGCTTAGCTCCGGGGCGCTGTTTTTT	CASGPGLSSGALFF	.	TRBV5-5	TRBJ2-2	.
TGTGCCAGCAGCAAGGGGGCCTTAAACACCGGGGAGCTGTTTTTT	CASSKGALNTGELFF	TRBD1	TRBV7-2	TRBJ2-2	many
TGTGCCAGCAGTTTTGGGACTAGCGGACACTACGAGCAGTACTTC	CASSFGTSGHYEQYF	TRBD2	TRBV12-3/TRBV12-4	TRBJ2-7	many
TGTGCCAGCAGCTACCGGACAGTCACAGATACGCAGTATTTT	CASSYRTVTDTQYF	.	TRBV9	TRBJ2-3	.
TGTGCCAGCAGCCCCCGCGCGGATGATGGGTACGAGCAGTACTTC	CASSPRADDGYEQYF	.	TRBV9	TRBJ2-7	.
TGTGCCAGCAGCTCCGGGACTAGCTTCCCCCCCGGAGATACGCAGTATTTT	CASSSGTSFPPGDTQYF	TRBD2	TRBV6-1	TRBJ2-3	many
TGTGCCAGCAGTTTAGGCGGCACTAACACTGAAGCTTTCTTT	CASSLGGTNTEAFF	.	TRBV12-3/TRBV12-4	TRBJ1-1	many
TGTGCCAGCAGCTACGGGACAGGGGTCACTGAAGCTTTCTTT	CASSYGTGVTEAFF	TRBD1	TRBV3-1	TRBJ1-1	many
TGTGCCACTCAGATCACCGGGACAGCCTACGAGCAGTACTTC	CATQITGTAYEQYF	TRBD1	TRBV2	TRBJ2-7	.
TGTGCCAGCAGTGACGGACTAGCGGAGTACAATGAGCAGTTCTTC	CASSDGLAEYNEQFF	TRBD2	TRBV6-1	TRBJ2-1	many
TGTGCCAGCAGCCAAGATGGGACCTACAATGAGCAGTTCTTC	CASSQDGTYNEQFF	.	TRBV4-2	TRBJ2-1	.
TGTGCCAGCAGTAACCAGGGCATGGCTTTCTTT	CASSNQGMAFF	.	TRBV6-5	TRBJ1-1	once
TGTGCCAGCAGCGCCACGGACAGGGACACCGGGGAGCTGTTTTTT	CASSATDRDTGELFF	TRBD1	TRBV7-9	TRBJ2-2	few